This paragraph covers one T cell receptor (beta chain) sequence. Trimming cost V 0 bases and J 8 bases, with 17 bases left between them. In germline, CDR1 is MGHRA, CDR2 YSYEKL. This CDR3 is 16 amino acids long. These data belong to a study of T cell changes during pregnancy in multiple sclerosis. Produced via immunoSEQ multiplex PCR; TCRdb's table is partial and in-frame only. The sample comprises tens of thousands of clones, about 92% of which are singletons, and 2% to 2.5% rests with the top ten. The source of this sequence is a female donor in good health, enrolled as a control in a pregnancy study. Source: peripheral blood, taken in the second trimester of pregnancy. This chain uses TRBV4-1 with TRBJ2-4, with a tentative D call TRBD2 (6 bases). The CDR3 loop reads CASSQEVGDSRDIQYF. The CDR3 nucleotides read TGCGCCAGCAGCCAAGAAGTGGGGGACTCGAGAGACATTCAGTACTTC.